Below, 3 T cell receptor beta chains from the same sample are listed, as sequenced in a study of T cells in Graves' hyperthyroidism and ophthalmopathy. The investigators amplified TCR beta CDR3 regions from RNA transcripts. First-round RT-PCR with HTBI primers amplified the TCR CDR3 region. TCRdb reanalysed the multiplex PCR reads using MiXCR and keeps one entry per CDR3 protein. The sample contains 350,000 or so distinct CDR3 sequences, roughly 18% of which appear only once. The sample taken for sequencing was blood. These receptors originate from a woman in her 50s with Graves' hyperthyroidism.

This clonotype has ten or more counts. This chain connects TRBV7-8 to TRBJ2-3; 11 bases are a match to TRBD2. Germline loops: CDR1 SGHVS, CDR2 FQNEAQ. Trimming cost V 5 bases and J 1 base; bases outside gene matches: 8. This CDR3 has 17 amino acids. The CDR3: CASSLDSGGVRTDTQYF. DNA for the CDR3: TGTGCCAGCAGCCTGGATAGCGGGGGGGTACGCACAGATACGCAGTATTTT.

There are a few counts of this clonotype. The genes are TRBV19 and TRBJ1-2; tentative D call: TRBD1 (5 bases). The CDR3 has 15 residues. The V gene lost 3 bases and the J gene lost 2 bases, with 13 bases spanning the gap. Germline values: CDR1 LNHDA, CDR2 SQIVND (reference sequence). This CDR3 is CASSIPGRANYGYTF. In DNA form, the CDR3 reads TGTGCCAGTAGTATCCCAGGCAGGGCGAACTATGGCTACACCTTC.

About this clonotype itself: A read error may explain this, as a much larger clone is one base away. Likely a read error: the CDR3 ends without its conserved phenylalanine or tryptophan. The chain joins TRBV3-1 to TRBJ2-5, with 10 nucleotides matching TRBD2. This CDR3 region has 16 residues. Germline V gives CDR1 LGHDT, CDR2 YNNKEL (reference sequence). Unmatched junction bases numbered 7, after V lost 0 bases and J lost 6 bases. The CDR3 region has the DNA TGTGCCAGCAGCCAAGAGGCAGCGGGGGGGCCGAAGACCCAGTACCTC. This translates into CASSQEAAGGPKTQYL.